The 12 T cell receptor beta chains below were found in one sample sequenced in a study of T cell responses to AZD1222 COVID-19 vaccine. Here immunoSEQ multiplex PCR was the method, and the copy in TCRdb shows in-frame clones only, minus some. Here the sample spans around 94,000 clones, approximately 91% being singletons. The sample in question was peripheral blood, obtained on day 0 of AZD1222 vaccination. These receptors were obtained from an adult in good health.

The CDR3 sequence is CASSPWGTGSYEQYF. CDR3 DNA: TGTGCCAGCAGCCCATGGGGGACAGGGTCCTACGAGCAGTACTTC. The chain recombines TRBV14 with TRBJ2-7; 9 nucleotides match TRBD1. Looked up from germline, CDR1 is SGHDN and CDR2 is FVKESK. J gave up 1 base and V 4 bases, and 5 bases lay outside the gene matches. This CDR3 is built from 15 residues.

The rearrangement uses TRBV19 and TRBJ1-5, with D hard to call. Germline values: CDR1 LNHDA, CDR2 SQIVND (reference sequence). Trimming took off 3 bases at V and 5 bases at J, with 11 bases between the two ends. The CDR3 consists of 14 residues. CDR3 protein: CASSITGYDQPQHF. CDR3 DNA: TGTGCCAGTAGTATTACTGGGTATGATCAGCCCCAGCATTTT.

The chain carries TRBV7-2 and TRBJ1-2, with a tentative D call TRBD1 (5 bases). The V gene lost 5 bases and the J gene lost 6 bases, with 16 bases spanning the gap. The CDR3 length is 14 residues. The germline gives CDR1 SGHTA, CDR2 FQGNSA. DNA of the CDR3: TGTGCCAGCAGCAAACGAGCCGGGGGTGATGGCTACACCTTC. As protein: CASSKRAGGDGYTF.

The chain couples TRBV27 to TRBJ2-1, with 7 bases that match TRBD1. CDR3 size: 16 residues. The germline V gene has CDR1 MNHEY and CDR2 SMNVEV (reference sequence). Trimming cost V 5 bases and J 10 bases; bases outside gene matches: 17. The CDR3 spells CASSRDGQASGREQFF. The CDR3, as DNA: TGTGCCAGCAGTAGAGACGGACAGGCCTCCGGACGGGAGCAGTTCTTC.

V gene TRBV7-9 combines with J gene TRBJ2-3; D may match TRBD1 or TRBD2 (5 bases each). Germline V gives CDR1 SEHNR, CDR2 FQNEAQ (reference sequence). The CDR3 extends over 15 amino acids. V lost 0 bases and J 2 bases, leaving 9 bases between the germline ends. CDR3 amino acids: CASSLARGFTDTQYF. The CDR3 DNA reads as TGTGCCAGCAGCTTAGCGAGGGGCTTCACAGATACGCAGTATTTT.

This chain connects TRBV28 to TRBJ1-1; D is perhaps TRBD1 (6 bases). The CDR3 is 14 residues long. The V end was cut by 8 bases, the J end by 1 base, with 14 bases between. CDR1 MDHEN and CDR2 SYDVKM come from the germline V gene. The CDR3 spells CASVKGTRNTEAFF. The CDR3 coding sequence is TGTGCCAGCGTAAAGGGGACAAGGAACACTGAAGCTTTCTTT.

The chain links TRBV3-1 (or the pseudogene TRBV3-2) to TRBJ2-7, with TRBD1 identical over 8 bases. The CDR3 totals 15 residues. J gave up 7 bases and V 4 bases, and 12 bases lay outside the gene matches. Germline V gene data show CDR1 as LGHDT and CDR2 as YNNKEL (reference sequence). This CDR3 reads CASSPMTGARGEQYF. The CDR3 DNA sequence: TGTGCCAGCAGCCCAATGACAGGGGCTCGGGGTGAGCAGTACTTC.

This sequence joins TRBV7-3 and TRBJ2-1, with 7 bases aligning to TRBD1. The CDR3 is 15 amino acids. Looked up from germline, CDR1 is SGHTA and CDR2 is FQGTGA. The ends lost 3 bases at V and 3 bases at J; junction bases unmatched: 5. CDR3 coding DNA: TGTGCCAGCAGCTTGGGACAGCTATACTACAATGAGCAGTTCTTC. It translates to CASSLGQLYYNEQFF.

The chain combines TRBV14 with TRBJ2-7; 7 nucleotides align to TRBD1. The germline gives CDR1 SGHDN, CDR2 FVKESK. V trimming: 4 bases; J trimming: 3 bases; junction bases outside the gene matches: 6. The CDR3 length is 14 residues. The CDR3 spells CASSRTGTGYEQYF. CDR3 sequence (DNA): TGTGCCAGCAGCCGGACAGGAACAGGCTACGAGCAGTACTTC.

V is TRBV3-1 (or the pseudogene TRBV3-2) and J is TRBJ1-4, with a tentative D call TRBD1 (6 bases). The V and J ends lost 4 bases and 4 bases respectively, with 10 bases between them. The CDR3 length is 14 residues. Germline loops: CDR1 LGHDT, CDR2 YNNKEL (reference sequence). This chain's CDR3 is CASSRRQVNEKLFF. For the CDR3, the DNA is TGTGCCAGCAGCCGTCGACAGGTTAATGAAAAACTGTTTTTT.

The CDR3 DNA is TGTGCCAGCAAGGCGGCCTATGGCTACACCTTC. Translating it yields CASKAAYGYTF. The chain combines TRBV21-1 with TRBJ1-2. TRBV21-1 is deemed a pseudogene. The length of the CDR3 is 11 residues.

The V gene is TRBV7-2, the J gene TRBJ1-1, with D maybe TRBD1 (6 bases). V dropped 7 bases and J dropped 3 bases, with 15 bases sitting between them. The germline V gene encodes CDR1 SGHTA and CDR2 FQGNSA. The CDR3 is 14 residues long. CDR3 sequence (DNA): TGTGCCAGCATCCGGGGGGGCGCGGACACTGAAGCTTTCTTT. Translated: CASIRGGADTEAFF.